The 32 T cell receptor beta chains reported below all come from one sample, sequenced in a study of Ad26.COV2.S vaccination and SARS-CoV-2 variants. The data were produced by immunoSEQ multiplex PCR, yet TCRdb's version contains in-frame clones alone and is incomplete. The sample includes some 450,000 clones, 90% of them seen just once. Regarding treatment: roughly 20 received Ad26.COV2.S at low or high dose, single or two shots; about 5 received placebo; per-sample allocation not given. Collection of samples fell on day 63 after the first vaccine or placebo injection. The input for sequencing was peripheral blood, taken in a trial of Ad26.COV2.S vaccine versus placebo. The receptor source for this set is a person between 18 and 65 years old who received the Ad26.COV2.S COVID-19 vaccine or a placebo.

The chain employs TRBV5-5 and TRBJ2-3, with no clear D. The ends were cut back, 0 bases at V and 5 bases at J, with 10 bases in the middle. Per germline, CDR1 SGHKS and CDR2 YYEKEE (reference sequence). The CDR3 has 14 residues. The CDR3 region has the DNA TGTGCCAGCAGCTTGGTTGGATCTCGAGATACGCAGTATTTT. Residues: CASSLVGSRDTQYF.

The chain employs TRBV12-5 and TRBJ2-5; TRBD1 aligns across 11 bases. The length of the CDR3 is 16 residues. Germline loops: CDR1 LGHNT, CDR2 FRNRAP. The J segment lost 4 bases and the V segment lost 5 bases, leaving 9 bases of the junction unmatched. The CDR3 region is CASGLGTGGWGETQYF. CDR3 DNA sequence: TGTGCTAGTGGTCTGGGGACAGGGGGTTGGGGAGAGACCCAGTACTTC.

The rearrangement uses TRBV5-1 and TRBJ2-1, with D perhaps TRBD1 or TRBD2 (7 bases each). V lost 3 bases, J lost 9 bases, and 10 bases lay in between. The germline V gene encodes CDR1 SGHRS and CDR2 YFSETQ. This CDR3 comprises 12 residues. CDR3 amino acids: CASSSGGAEQFF. In DNA form, the CDR3 reads TGCGCCAGCAGCTCAGGGGGGGCTGAGCAGTTCTTC.

V usage is TRBV18 and J usage is TRBJ2-2; D gene uncertain. The CDR3 runs 11 residues. The germline V and J ends were trimmed by 4 bases and 7 bases, with 4 bases remaining between them. The germline CDR1 and CDR2 sequences are KGHSH and LQKENI. Here the CDR3 DNA reads TGTGCCAGCTCACGGAGCGGGGAGCTGTTTTTT. Translated, it gives CASSRSGELFF.

The chain joins TRBV4-1 to TRBJ2-7, with 7 bases matching TRBD1. V gave up 5 bases and J gave up 1 base; unmatched junction bases: 5. The CDR3 is 14 amino acids. CDR1 and CDR2 from the germline V gene are MGHRA and YSYEKL. The CDR3 DNA follows: TGCGCCAGCAGCTCCCCGGGACAGTCCTACGAGCAGTACTTC. This codes for CASSSPGQSYEQYF.

This chain links TRBV19 with TRBJ2-6; no definite D call. V lost 2 bases to trimming and J lost 0 bases, with 8 bases between them. The CDR3 extends over 16 amino acids. Germline CDR1 LNHDA, CDR2 SQIVND (reference sequence). The CDR3 is CASSIHGPSGANVLTF. Written as DNA, the CDR3 is TGTGCCAGTAGTATACACGGCCCCTCTGGGGCCAACGTCCTGACTTTC.

This clone was recorded a few times. The rearrangement uses TRBV27 and TRBJ2-7, with a possible D match to TRBD1 (6 bases). The V gene lost 6 bases and the J gene lost 2 bases, with 11 bases spanning the gap. This CDR3 is 13 amino acids long. CDR1 MNHEY and CDR2 SMNVEV come from the germline V gene (reference sequence). The CDR3 DNA follows: TGTGCCAGCAGCCGGACAGTTGCCTACGAGCAGTACTTC. This gives the protein CASSRTVAYEQYF.

The chain employs TRBV6-1 and TRBJ1-3; D gene ambiguous. There are 16 residues in the CDR3. The V end was cut by 2 bases, the J end by 0 bases, with 11 bases between. Per the germline V gene, CDR1 is MNHNS and CDR2 is SASEGT. The CDR3 reads CASSELQTRSGNTIYF. CDR3 in DNA: TGTGCCAGCAGTGAACTACAGACCCGCTCTGGAAACACCATATATTTT.

DNA for the CDR3: TGTGCCAGCAGCCCTAACGGGGTAGTACTGAACGAGCAGTACTTC. Translation gives CASSPNGVVLNEQYF. J is TRBJ2-7 and V is TRBV7-2; possible D gene TRBD2, 5 bases. Germline loops: CDR1 SGHTA, CDR2 FQGNSA. The CDR3 is 15 residues long. The V end lost 5 bases, the J end lost 5 bases, and 19 bases lay between the germline ends.

This rearrangement joins TRBV5-4 to TRBJ1-2; D not resolved. The CDR3 loop spans 13 amino acids. V lost 4 bases and J 2 bases, leaving 9 bases between the germline ends. CDR1 SGHNT and CDR2 YYREEE come from the germline V gene (reference sequence). CDR3 residues: CASSLNGNYGYTF. CDR3 DNA sequence: TGTGCCAGCAGCCTCAATGGGAACTATGGCTACACCTTC. Complete variable domain (other parts from reference TRBV5-4 and TRBJ1-2): ETGVTQSPTHLIKTRGQQVTLRCSSQSGHNTVSWYQQALGQGPQFIFQYYREEENGRGNFPPRFSGLQFPNYSSELNVNALELDDSALYLCASSLNGNYGYTFGSGTRLTVV.

The chain carries TRBV18 and TRBJ2-1; a possible D gene is TRBD1 (5 bases). The CDR3 runs to 13 residues. The germline V and J ends were trimmed by 3 bases and 5 bases, with 8 bases remaining between them. CDR1 is KGHSH, CDR2 LQKENI, per germline. CDR3 sequence reads: CASSPFRDNEQFF. For the CDR3, the DNA is TGTGCCAGCTCACCCTTCAGGGACAATGAGCAGTTCTTC. Together with reference TRBV18 and TRBJ2-1, the CDR3 gives the full variable domain: NAGVMQNPRHLVRRRGQEARLRCSPMKGHSHVYWYRQLPEEGLKFMVYLQKENIIDESGMPKERFSAEFPKEGPSILRIQQVVRGDSAAYFCASSPFRDNEQFFGPGTRLTVL.

The chain recombines TRBV7-9 with TRBJ1-3; D is undetermined. The germline gives CDR1 SEHNR, CDR2 FQNEAQ (reference sequence). The CDR3 loop spans 15 amino acids. The V end was cut by 4 bases, the J end by 0 bases, with 10 bases between. The DNA of the CDR3 is TGTGCCAGCAGCTCGACACCAGTCTCTGGAAACACCATATATTTT. Its translation: CASSSTPVSGNTIYF. The full variable domain, with the rest looked up from reference TRBV7-9 and TRBJ1-3, is DTGVSQNPRHKITKRGQNVTFRCDPISEHNRLYWYRQTLGQGPEFLTYFQNEAQLEKSRLLSDRFSAERPKGSFSTLEIQRTEQGDSAMYLCASSSTPVSGNTIYFGEGSWLTVV.

The chain uses TRBV19 and TRBJ2-7; D gene ambiguous. The CDR3 is 11 residues long. V lost 7 bases, J lost 3 bases, and 7 bases lay in between. Germline loops: CDR1 LNHDA, CDR2 SQIVND (reference sequence). CDR3 protein: CASTDGYEQYF. CDR3 bases: TGTGCCAGTACTGACGGCTACGAGCAGTACTTC.

This clone has just one count. The chain has TRBV15 and TRBJ2-2; D unclear. This CDR3 has 14 residues. V lost 0 bases and J lost 6, with 8 bases in between. In germline, CDR1 is LNHNV, CDR2 YYDKDF (reference sequence). CDR3 DNA: TGTGCCACCAGCAGAGAGTCCGGGTCCGGGGAGCTGTTTTTT. It specifies CATSRESGSGELFF.

V and J are TRBV12-3 or TRBV12-4 and TRBJ2-7, with D maybe TRBD1 (5 bases). Trimming pared 5 bases from V and 2 bases from J, leaving 10 bases between. The CDR3 totals 13 residues. In nucleotides, the CDR3 is TGTGCCAGCAGTCTAGGGGCGGCCTACGAGCAGTACTTC. It yields the protein CASSLGAAYEQYF.

The genes are TRBV13 and TRBJ1-2; D not resolved. Per the germline V gene, CDR1 is PRHDT and CDR2 is FYEKMQ (reference sequence). V was pared by 5 bases and J by 8 bases, with 12 bases between. The CDR3 covers 12 residues. CDR3 loop: CASSGRLFGYTF. In DNA form, the CDR3 reads TGTGCCAGCAGCGGACGCCTGTTCGGCTACACCTTC.

This clone was observed once. The chain links TRBV7-3 to TRBJ2-1, with D perhaps TRBD2 (6 bases). The CDR3 consists of 13 residues. Germline V gives CDR1 SGHTA, CDR2 FQGTGA. V shed 6 bases and J shed 4 bases, with 10 bases lying between them. The DNA for the CDR3 is TGTGCCAGCAGTCCCGCGGGGTACAATGAGCAGTTCTTC. It translates to CASSPAGYNEQFF.

V usage is TRBV27 and J usage is TRBJ2-1; 12 nucleotides match TRBD2. V dropped 2 bases and J dropped 5; count of bases not matched to a gene: 1. Germline V CDR1 and CDR2: MNHEY, SMNVEV (reference sequence). CDR3 length: 15 amino acids. CDR3 coding DNA: TGTGCCAGCAGTTTACTAGCGGGAGGGAACAATGAGCAGTTCTTC. It is translated as CASSLLAGGNNEQFF.

The chain couples TRBV27 to TRBJ2-3, with TRBD2 matching 7 bases. There are 15 residues in the CDR3. Germline values: CDR1 MNHEY, CDR2 SMNVEV (reference sequence). Trimming cost V 1 base and J 6 bases; bases outside gene matches: 7. CDR3 residues: CASSLFPGGGDTQYF. The CDR3 nucleotides are TGTGCCAGCAGTTTATTCCCGGGGGGAGGGGATACGCAGTATTTT.

DNA for the CDR3: TGCAGTGCTAGTGGGGGACTGGGTAAATACGAGCAGTACTTC. Its translation is CSASGGLGKYEQYF. The chain links TRBV20-1 to TRBJ2-7; TRBD2 might be the D (6 bases). This CDR3 comprises 14 residues. Trimming took off 3 bases at V and 4 bases at J, with 16 bases between the two ends. Germline V gene sequence: CDR1 DFQATT, CDR2 SNEGSKA (reference sequence).

The chain uses TRBV30 and TRBJ1-2; no definite D call. The CDR3 length is 12 residues. V lost 4 bases to trimming and J lost 2 bases, with 8 bases between them. Germline V gene lookup returns CDR1 GTSNPN and CDR2 SVGIG (reference sequence). As DNA, the CDR3 is TGTGCCTGGACGGACGGAAACTATGGCTACACCTTC. Its protein product is CAWTDGNYGYTF.

This clone was found once. The rearrangement joins TRBV3-1 (or the pseudogene TRBV3-2) to TRBJ2-3; D remains unclear. Trimming removed 0 bases from V and 5 bases from J, with 3 bases in between. Germline CDR1 is LGHDT and CDR2 is YNNKEL (reference sequence). The CDR3 sequence is 12 residues long. The CDR3 sequence: CASSQDGDTQYF. CDR3 sequence (DNA): TGTGCCAGCAGCCAAGACGGAGATACGCAGTATTTT.

This chain connects TRBV7-3 to TRBJ2-3, with 9 positions matching TRBD2. The junction had 6 bases not matched to a gene; V was cut back by 0 bases and J by 5 bases. CDR1 and CDR2 (germline): SGHTA, FQGTGA. CDR3 length: 16 residues. CDR3 nucleotide sequence: TGTGCCAGCAGCTTAACGTTCGGGCGGGAGGGAGATACGCAGTATTTT. It encodes CASSLTFGREGDTQYF.

This rearrangement joins TRBV25-1 to TRBJ2-4; D may be TRBD2 (7 bases). CDR3 length equals 15 residues. Trimming left V 0 bases short and J 7 bases short, with 13 bases between. Germline V gene sequence: CDR1 MGHDK, CDR2 SYGVNS. The CDR3 sequence is CASSEYGGHRNIQYF. The CDR3 DNA sequence: TGTGCCAGCAGTGAATACGGGGGGCATCGCAACATTCAGTACTTC.

The rearrangement links TRBV28 to TRBJ2-5, with D maybe TRBD2 (5 bases). Per the germline V gene, CDR1 is MDHEN and CDR2 is SYDVKM. The CDR3 loop spans 12 amino acids. Trimming pared 5 bases from V and 4 bases from J, leaving 8 bases between. The CDR3 region is CASSLAGETQYF. The CDR3, as DNA: TGTGCCAGCAGTCTGGCGGGAGAGACCCAGTACTTC.

This clone has just a few counts. This sequence joins TRBV6-2 or TRBV6-3 and TRBJ2-7; either TRBD1 or TRBD2 may fit D (5 bases each). Germline V gene sequence: CDR1 MNHEY, CDR2 SVGEGT. V was clipped by 6 bases and J by 2 bases, with 14 bases between them. The CDR3 extends over 14 amino acids. The CDR3 protein is CASSRGGFTYEQYF. DNA of the CDR3: TGTGCCAGCAGCCGGGGCGGATTCACCTACGAGCAGTACTTC.

The rearrangement joins TRBV29-1 to TRBJ2-5; 7 bases agree with TRBD1. Trimming removed 6 bases from V and 4 bases from J; junction bases left unmatched: 11. The CDR3 has 14 residues. CDR1 and CDR2 (germline): SQVTM, ANQGSEA. CDR3 sequence reads: CSVDTTGRSETQYF. The CDR3 DNA follows: TGCAGCGTGGACACGACAGGGCGGTCAGAGACCCAGTACTTC.

This CDR3 reads CASSLDGAPNNEQFF. As DNA, the CDR3 is TGCGCCAGCAGCTTGGACGGGGCCCCAAACAATGAGCAGTTCTTC. The chain has TRBV5-1 and TRBJ2-1, with D possibly called TRBD1 or TRBD2 (5 bases each). The CDR3 extends over 15 amino acids. Trimming took off 0 bases at V and 5 bases at J, with 12 bases between the two ends. Germline-derived CDR1 and CDR2 are SGHRS and YFSETQ.

The chain joins TRBV2 to TRBJ1-5; D gene ambiguous. V dropped 5 bases and J dropped 5 bases, with 10 bases sitting between them. The CDR3 spans 13 residues. The germline V gene has CDR1 SNHLY and CDR2 FYNNEI. The CDR3 nucleotides are TGTGCCAGCAGTCCCGCCGCTCATCAGCCCCAGCATTTT. Residues: CASSPAAHQPQHF.

The CDR3 DNA reads as TGTGCCAGCAGCCAAGTCGGGAGCACAGATACGCAGTATTTT. Translation gives CASSQVGSTDTQYF. V is TRBV3-1 (or the pseudogene TRBV3-2) and J is TRBJ2-3; unclear D gene. V lost 1 base and J 0 bases, leaving 5 bases between the germline ends. CDR1 is LGHDT, CDR2 YNNKEL, per germline (reference sequence). CDR3 length: 14 amino acids.

The chain carries TRBV28 and TRBJ2-7, with 7 nucleotides matching TRBD2. V lost 4 bases, J lost 2 bases, and 11 bases stayed unmatched. This CDR3 region has 16 residues. In germline, CDR1 is MDHEN, CDR2 SYDVKM. The CDR3 DNA is TGTGCCAGCAGTTCCTCCCCAGGGACTACACCCTACGAGCAGTACTTC. It yields the protein CASSSSPGTTPYEQYF.

This chain joins TRBV7-2 and TRBJ2-3; the match to TRBD2 covers 7 bases. The CDR3 is made up of 15 amino acids. In germline, CDR1 is SGHTA, CDR2 FQGNSA. J lost 4 bases, V lost 5 bases, and 9 bases had no gene match. The DNA for the CDR3 is TGTGCCAGCAGCAAGGGGAGGGTAAGGGCAGATACGCAGTATTTT. Amino acid sequence: CASSKGRVRADTQYF.